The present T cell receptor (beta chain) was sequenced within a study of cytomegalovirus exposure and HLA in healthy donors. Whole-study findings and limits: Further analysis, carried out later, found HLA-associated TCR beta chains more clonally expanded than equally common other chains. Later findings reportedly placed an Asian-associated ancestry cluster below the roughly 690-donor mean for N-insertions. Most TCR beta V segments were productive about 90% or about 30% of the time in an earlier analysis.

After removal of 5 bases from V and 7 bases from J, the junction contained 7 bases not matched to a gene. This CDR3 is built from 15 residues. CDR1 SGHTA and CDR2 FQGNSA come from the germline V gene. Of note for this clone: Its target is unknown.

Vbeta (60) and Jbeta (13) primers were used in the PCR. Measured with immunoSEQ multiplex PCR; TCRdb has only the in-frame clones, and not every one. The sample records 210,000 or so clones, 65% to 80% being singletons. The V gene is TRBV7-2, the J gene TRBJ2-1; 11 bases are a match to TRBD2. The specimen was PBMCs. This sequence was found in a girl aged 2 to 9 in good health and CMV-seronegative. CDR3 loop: CASSLSGGAKNEQFF. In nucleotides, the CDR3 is TGTGCCAGCAGCCTTAGCGGGGGGGCTAAAAATGAGCAGTTCTTC.